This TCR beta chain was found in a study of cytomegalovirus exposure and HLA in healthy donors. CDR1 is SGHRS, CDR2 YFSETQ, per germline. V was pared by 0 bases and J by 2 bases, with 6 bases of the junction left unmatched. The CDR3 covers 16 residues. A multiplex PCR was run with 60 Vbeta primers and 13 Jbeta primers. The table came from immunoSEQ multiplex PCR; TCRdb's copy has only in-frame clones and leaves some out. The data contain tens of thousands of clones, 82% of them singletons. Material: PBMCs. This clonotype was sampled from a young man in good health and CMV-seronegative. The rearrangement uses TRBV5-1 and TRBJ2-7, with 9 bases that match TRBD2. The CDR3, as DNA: TGCGCCAGCAGCTTGGGCGGGGGGGATCCTACCTACGAGCAGTACTTC. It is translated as CASSLGGGDPTYEQYF.